This T cell receptor beta chain derives from a study of type 1 regulatory T cells (dated by TCRdb to about 2021). Looking at the study overall: The study characterized an in vitro protocol that generated a Tr1-enriched, alloantigen-specific CD4 T cell product named T-allo10. T-allo10 was being tested clinically in patients with hematological malignancies who were undergoing allogeneic hematopoietic stem cell transplantation.

The sequencing machine was an Illumina MiSeq. TCRdb trimmed the raw reads at Q25, called clones with MiXCR and kept productive beta chains. Rows matching on CDR3 protein sequence are summarized as one entry with the most common DNA and genes. The sample records about 68,000 distinct CDR3 sequences, 63% of which are singletons. 7.6% of the sample is held by the ten biggest clonotypes. Donor-derived T-allo10 cells were described as specific for host alloantigens, anergic, and capable of alloantigen-specific suppression. V trim: 5 bases; J trim: 4 bases; unmatched bases: 4. From its cysteine to its phenylalanine, the CDR3 spans 14 amino acids. This entry keeps only the CDR3 DNA: 42 bases, framed from base 1. In the germline V gene (reference sequence), CDR1 corresponds to DFQATT and CDR2 to SNEGSKA. This clonotype appeared a single time. Its antigen specificity is not known. No much larger clone is present one base from it, and per-base qualities are unavailable. One read provides weak support.

Here the chain combines TRBV20-1 and TRBJ1-6; 8 nucleotides in the junction match TRBD1. This TCR derives from a human donor in good health. Source material: cultured T cells, either the whole culture or a sorted T cell fraction (not recorded which). The cell subset or site label of this sample denotes: Tr1-enriched cell product generated in vitro against host alloantigens. The DNA is as follows: TGCAGTGCTGCCCGACAGGGGTATAATTCACCCCTCCACTTT. The translation is CSAARQGYNSPLHF.